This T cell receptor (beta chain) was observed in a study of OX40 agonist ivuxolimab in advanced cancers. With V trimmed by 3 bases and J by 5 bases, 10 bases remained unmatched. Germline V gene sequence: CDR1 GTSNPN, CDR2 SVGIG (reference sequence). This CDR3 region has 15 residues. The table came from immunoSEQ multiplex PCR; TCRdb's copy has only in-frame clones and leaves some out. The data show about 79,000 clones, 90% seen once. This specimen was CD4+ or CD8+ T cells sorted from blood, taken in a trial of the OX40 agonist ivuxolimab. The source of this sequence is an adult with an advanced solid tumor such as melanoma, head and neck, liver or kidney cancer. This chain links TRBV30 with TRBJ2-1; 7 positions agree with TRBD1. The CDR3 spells CAWSASRGRHNEQFF. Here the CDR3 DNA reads TGTGCCTGGAGCGCCTCGAGGGGGCGACACAATGAGCAGTTCTTC.